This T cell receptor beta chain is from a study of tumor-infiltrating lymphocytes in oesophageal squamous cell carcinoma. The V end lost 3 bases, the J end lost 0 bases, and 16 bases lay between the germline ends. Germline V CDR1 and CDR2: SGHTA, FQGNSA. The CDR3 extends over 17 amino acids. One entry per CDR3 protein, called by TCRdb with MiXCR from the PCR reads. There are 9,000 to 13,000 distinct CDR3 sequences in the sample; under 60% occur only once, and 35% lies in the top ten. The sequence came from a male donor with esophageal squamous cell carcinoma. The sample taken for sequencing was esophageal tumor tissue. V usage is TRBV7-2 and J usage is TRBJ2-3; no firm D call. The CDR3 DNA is TGTGCCAGCAGCTTTTACGTCAGCTCTCTCAGCACAGATACGCAGTATTTT. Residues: CASSFYVSSLSTDTQYF.